What follows describes a single TCR beta chain. The data are from a study of blood T cell repertoires in COVID-19. Study-wide context: T cells, B-cell-depleted T cells, or PBMCs supplied cDNA or gDNA.

Germline V gene data show CDR1 as LGHNT and CDR2 as FRNRAP. This CDR3 region has 16 residues. Unmatched junction bases numbered 7, after V lost 7 bases and J lost 2 bases. Some clones are missing from TCRdb's copy, which holds only in-frame ones; the method was immunoSEQ multiplex PCR. The sample contains approximately 92,000 clones, 85% of which appear only once. V gene TRBV12-5 combines with J gene TRBJ2-1; 11 positions match TRBD2. The clonotype comes from a man aged 50-60 years with acute or convalescent COVID-19. Specimen: peripheral blood. This chain's CDR3 is CASAPGTSGPYNEQFF. The CDR3 DNA follows: TGTGCTAGTGCCCCTGGGACTAGCGGACCCTACAATGAGCAGTTCTTC.